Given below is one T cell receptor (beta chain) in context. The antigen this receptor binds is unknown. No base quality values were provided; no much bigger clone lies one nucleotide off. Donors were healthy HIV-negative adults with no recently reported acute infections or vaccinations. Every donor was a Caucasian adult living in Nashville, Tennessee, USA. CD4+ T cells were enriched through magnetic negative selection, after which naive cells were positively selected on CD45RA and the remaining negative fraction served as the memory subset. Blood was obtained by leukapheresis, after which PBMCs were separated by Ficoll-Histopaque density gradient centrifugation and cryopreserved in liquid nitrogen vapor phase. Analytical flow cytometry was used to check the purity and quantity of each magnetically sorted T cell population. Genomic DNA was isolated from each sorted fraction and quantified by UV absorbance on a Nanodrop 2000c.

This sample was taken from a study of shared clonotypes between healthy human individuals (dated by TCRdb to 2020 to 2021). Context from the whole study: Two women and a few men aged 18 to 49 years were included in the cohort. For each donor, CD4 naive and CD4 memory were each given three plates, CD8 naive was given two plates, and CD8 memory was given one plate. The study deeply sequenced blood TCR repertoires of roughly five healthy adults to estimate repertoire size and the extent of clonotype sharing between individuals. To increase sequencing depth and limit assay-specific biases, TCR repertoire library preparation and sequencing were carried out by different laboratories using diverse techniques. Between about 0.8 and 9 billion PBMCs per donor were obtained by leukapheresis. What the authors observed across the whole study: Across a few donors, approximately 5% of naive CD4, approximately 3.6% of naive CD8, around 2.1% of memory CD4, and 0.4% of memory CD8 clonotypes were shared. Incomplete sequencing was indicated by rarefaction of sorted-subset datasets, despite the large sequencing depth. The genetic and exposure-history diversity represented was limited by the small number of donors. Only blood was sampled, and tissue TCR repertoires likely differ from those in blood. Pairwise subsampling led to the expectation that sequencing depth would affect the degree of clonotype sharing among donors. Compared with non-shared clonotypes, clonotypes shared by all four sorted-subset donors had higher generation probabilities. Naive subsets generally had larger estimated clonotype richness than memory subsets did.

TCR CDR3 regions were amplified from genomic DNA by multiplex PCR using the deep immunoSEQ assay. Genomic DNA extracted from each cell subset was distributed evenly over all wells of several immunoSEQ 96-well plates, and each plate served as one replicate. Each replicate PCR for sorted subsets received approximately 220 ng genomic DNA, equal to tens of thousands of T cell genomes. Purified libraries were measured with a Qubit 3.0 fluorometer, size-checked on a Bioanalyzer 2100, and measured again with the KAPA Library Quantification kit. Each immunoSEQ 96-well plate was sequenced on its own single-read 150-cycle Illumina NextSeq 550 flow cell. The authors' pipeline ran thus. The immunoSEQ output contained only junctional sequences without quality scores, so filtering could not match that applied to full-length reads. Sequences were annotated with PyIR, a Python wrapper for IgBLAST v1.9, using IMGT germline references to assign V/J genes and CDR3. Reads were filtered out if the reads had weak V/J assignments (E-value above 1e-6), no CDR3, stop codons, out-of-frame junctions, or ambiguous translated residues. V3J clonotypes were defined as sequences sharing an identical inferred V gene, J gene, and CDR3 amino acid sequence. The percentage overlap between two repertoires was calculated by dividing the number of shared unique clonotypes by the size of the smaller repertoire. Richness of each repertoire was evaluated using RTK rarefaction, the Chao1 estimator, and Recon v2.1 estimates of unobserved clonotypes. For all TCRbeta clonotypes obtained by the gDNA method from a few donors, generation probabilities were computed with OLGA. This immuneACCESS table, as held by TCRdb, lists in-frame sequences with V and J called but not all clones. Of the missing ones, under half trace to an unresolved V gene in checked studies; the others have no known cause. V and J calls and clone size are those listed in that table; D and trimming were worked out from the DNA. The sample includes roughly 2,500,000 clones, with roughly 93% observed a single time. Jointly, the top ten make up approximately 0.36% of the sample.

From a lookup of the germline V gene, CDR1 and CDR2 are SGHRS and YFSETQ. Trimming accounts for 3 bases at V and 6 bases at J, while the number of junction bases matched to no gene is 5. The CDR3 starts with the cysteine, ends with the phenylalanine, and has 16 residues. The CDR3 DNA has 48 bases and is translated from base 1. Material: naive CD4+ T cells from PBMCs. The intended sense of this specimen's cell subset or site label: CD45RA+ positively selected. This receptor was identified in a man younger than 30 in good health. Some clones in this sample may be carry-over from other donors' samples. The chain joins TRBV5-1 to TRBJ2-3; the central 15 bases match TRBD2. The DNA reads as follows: TGCGCCAGCAGCTCAGGACTAGCGGGAGGGTTCGATACGCAGTATTTT. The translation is CASSSGLAGGFDTQYF. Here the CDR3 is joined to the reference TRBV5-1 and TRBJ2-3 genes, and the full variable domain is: KAGVTQTPRYLIKTRGQQVTLSCSPISGHRSVSWYQQTPGQGLQFLFEYFSETQRNKGNFPGRFSGRQFSNSRSEMNVSTLELGDSALYLCASSSGLAGGFDTQYFGPGTRLTVL.